Presented here are 28 T cell receptor beta chains from one specimen sequenced in a study of blood T cell repertoires in COVID-19. Profiled with immunoSEQ multiplex PCR; TCRdb holds only in-frame clones, not every one. The table records fewer than 350,000 clones, around 81% of them present only once. The sequenced sample was peripheral blood. The source is a woman aged 50 to 65 with active or convalescent COVID-19.

This rearrangement joins TRBV10-1 to TRBJ1-1; tentative D call: TRBD1 (5 bases). The germline V and J ends were trimmed by 5 bases and 4 bases, with 11 bases remaining between them. Germline loops: CDR1 WNHNN, CDR2 SYGVQD (reference sequence). This CDR3 region has 13 residues. DNA for the CDR3: TGCGCCAGCAGTAGGTCTAGGGGCACTGAAGCTTTCTTT. Its protein product is CASSRSRGTEAFF.

V is TRBV2 and J is TRBJ2-7; 14 bases agree with TRBD2. The germline CDR1 and CDR2 sequences are SNHLY and FYNNEI. This CDR3 is 19 amino acids long. V was clipped by 6 bases and J by 7 bases; unmatched bases: 20. CDR3 amino acids: CASRAPGTSGSLGSREQYF. CDR3 nucleotides: TGTGCCAGCAGGGCACCCGGGACTAGCGGGAGCCTAGGGTCCCGTGAGCAGTACTTC.

The chain employs TRBV6-1 and TRBJ2-3, with D maybe TRBD2 (6 bases). Deletions cut 4 bases from V and 2 bases from J, with 16 bases between. Germline V gene data show CDR1 as MNHNS and CDR2 as SASEGT. The CDR3 length is 16 residues. CDR3 in DNA: TGTGCCAGCAGTGCCCAGGGACTCGTATTCACAGATACGCAGTATTTT. Translating gives CASSAQGLVFTDTQYF.

The sample holds many counts of this clone. J is TRBJ2-3 and V is TRBV5-1; 9 bases agree with TRBD2. CDR3 length: 17 residues. J gave up 1 base and V 4 bases, and 10 bases lay outside the gene matches. Germline V gives CDR1 SGHRS, CDR2 YFSETQ. The CDR3 spells CASSPQSVAGGTDTQYF. The CDR3 region has the DNA TGCGCCAGCAGCCCCCAGTCGGTAGCGGGGGGCACAGATACGCAGTATTTT.

V is TRBV19 and J is TRBJ1-2; possible D gene TRBD1, 6 bases. CDR1 is LNHDA, CDR2 SQIVND, per germline (reference sequence). CDR3 size: 16 residues. Deletions cut 2 bases from V and 6 bases from J, with 19 bases between. CDR3 in amino acids: CASSINLSAGVNGYTF. The CDR3, as DNA: TGTGCCAGTAGTATAAATCTTTCAGCAGGGGTTAATGGCTACACCTTC.

The V and J genes are TRBV10-3 and TRBJ2-3, with D perhaps TRBD2 (5 bases). The CDR3 covers 15 residues. Germline V lookup: CDR1 ENHRY, CDR2 SYGVKD. V lost 3 bases to trimming and J lost 5 bases, with 15 bases between them. The CDR3 DNA is TGTGCCATCAGTGATCCTAGCTTTCGTGGAGATACGCAGTATTTT. Protein sequence: CAISDPSFRGDTQYF.

The chain combines TRBV24-1 with TRBJ1-5, with a tentative D call TRBD1 (5 bases). The germline V gene encodes CDR1 KGHDR and CDR2 SFDVKD. The CDR3 runs to 13 residues. The germline V and J ends were trimmed by 8 bases and 9 bases, with 16 bases remaining between them. Written as DNA, the CDR3 is TGTGCCACCAAGAGCGGGGCCGGAGGGCCCCAGCATTTT. As protein: CATKSGAGGPQHF.

This clone was seen a single time. The chain uses TRBV6-5 and TRBJ2-7, with D possibly matching TRBD2 (7 bases). The CDR3 totals 13 residues. Germline V gives CDR1 MNHEY, CDR2 SVGAGI. V lost 8 bases, J lost 3 bases, and 14 bases lay in between. The CDR3 region has the DNA TGTGCCAGCCTAGGGGGGGACCTCTACGAGCAGTACTTC. Translating gives CASLGGDLYEQYF.

The J gene is TRBJ1-5, the V gene TRBV2; TRBD1 might be the D (6 bases). The V gene lost 8 bases and the J gene lost 1 base, with 15 bases spanning the gap. The germline V gene has CDR1 SNHLY and CDR2 FYNNEI. The CDR3 contains 15 residues. This CDR3 is CASARGGVSNQPQHF. As DNA, the CDR3 is TGTGCCAGCGCAAGGGGGGGTGTGAGCAATCAGCCCCAGCATTTT.

The sample holds one count of this clone. The J gene is TRBJ2-7, the V gene TRBV5-4; 9 positions match TRBD2. Germline assignment: CDR1 SGHNT and CDR2 YYREEE (reference sequence). This CDR3 is 16 amino acids long. The J segment lost 1 base and the V segment lost 4 bases, leaving 9 bases of the junction unmatched. The CDR3 DNA is TGTGCCAGCAGCCCTCCGGCTAGCGGGGCATCCTACGAGCAGTACTTC. Its translation: CASSPPASGASYEQYF.

This clone was counted only a few times. The chain is built from TRBV19 and TRBJ2-3; D possibly corresponds to TRBD2 (5 bases). The CDR3 has 15 residues. Deletions cut 3 bases from V and 2 bases from J, with 12 bases between. The germline CDR1 and CDR2 sequences are LNHDA and SQIVND (reference sequence). CDR3 bases: TGTGCCAGTAGTATCTCAGCGGATCCCACAGATACGCAGTATTTT. Translating it yields CASSISADPTDTQYF.

The V gene is TRBV27, the J gene TRBJ2-7; 12 bases agree with TRBD2. The germline V gene encodes CDR1 MNHEY and CDR2 SMNVEV (reference sequence). Trimming took 0 bases from V and 2 from J; bases not matched to a gene: 2. This CDR3 has 16 residues. CDR3 nucleotides: TGTGCCAGCAGTTTATCGTCTAGCGGGAGGGCCTACGAGCAGTACTTC. It is translated as CASSLSSSGRAYEQYF.

V gene TRBV5-1 combines with J gene TRBJ2-5; TRBD2 agrees at 7 bases. With 3 bases clipped from V and 2 bases from J, the junction kept 7 bases outside the gene matches. The CDR3 length is 15 residues. Germline assignment: CDR1 SGHRS and CDR2 YFSETQ. CDR3 sequence: CASSWGGAGQETQYF. DNA for the CDR3: TGCGCCAGCAGCTGGGGGGGAGCTGGGCAAGAGACCCAGTACTTC.

The chain is built from TRBV27 and TRBJ2-1; D is unresolved. This CDR3 contains 15 residues. CDR1 MNHEY and CDR2 SMNVEV come from the germline V gene (reference sequence). The germline V and J ends were trimmed by 5 bases and 4 bases, with 15 bases remaining between them. CDR3 amino acids: CASSGNSSPYNEQFF. CDR3 DNA sequence: TGTGCCAGCAGTGGCAACAGCTCACCATACAATGAGCAGTTCTTC.

The chain uses TRBV19 and TRBJ2-7; 10 positions match TRBD2. Germline CDR1 is LNHDA and CDR2 is SQIVND (reference sequence). The V segment lost 5 bases and the J segment 1 base; nucleotides outside the gene matches: 5. The CDR3 covers 15 residues. For the CDR3, the DNA is TGTGCCAGTAGTGCAGTAGCGGGAGGTTCCTACGAGCAGTACTTC. Encoded protein: CASSAVAGGSYEQYF.

The CDR3 bases are TGTGCAAGTCGCAATCACTCCCCGGGACTCACTAGCACAGATACGCAGTATTTT. It is translated as CASRNHSPGLTSTDTQYF. The V call is TRBV12-2, the J call TRBJ2-3; TRBD2 is taken as the D call from the table, unchecked against the DNA. TRBV12-2 is deemed a pseudogene. The CDR3 has 18 amino acids.

This clone has only a few counts. The CDR3 reads CASSWTGGRTEAFF. The CDR3 bases are TGTGCCAGCAGTTGGACAGGGGGCAGGACTGAAGCTTTCTTT. The genes are TRBV28 and TRBJ1-1; TRBD1 aligns across 11 bases. This CDR3 contains 14 residues. Germline-derived CDR1 and CDR2 are MDHEN and SYDVKM. Trimming at V came to 4 bases and at J to 5 bases, leaving 3 bases not matched to a gene.

V usage is TRBV19 and J usage is TRBJ2-3; D unclear. The V end was cut by 5 bases, the J end by 4 bases, with 4 bases between. The germline V gene has CDR1 LNHDA and CDR2 SQIVND (reference sequence). CDR3 length: 11 amino acids. CDR3 sequence: CASSAADTQYF. The CDR3 region has the DNA TGTGCCAGTAGTGCGGCAGATACGCAGTATTTT. The full variable domain, rest sourced from reference TRBV19 and TRBJ2-3, is DGGITQSPKYLFRKEGQNVTLSCEQNLNHDAMYWYRQDPGQGLRLIYYSQIVNDFQKGDIAEGYSVSREKKESFPLTVTSAQKNPTAFYLCASSAADTQYFGPGTRLTVL.

The chain has TRBV10-3 and TRBJ2-7, with 9 bases lining up with TRBD1. CDR3 length: 16 amino acids. CDR1 and CDR2 (germline): ENHRY, SYGVKD. J gave up 3 bases and V 6 bases, and 12 bases lay outside the gene matches. This chain's CDR3 is CAISSVDRGSIYEQYF. In DNA form, the CDR3 reads TGTGCCATCAGCTCTGTCGACAGGGGGAGTATCTACGAGCAGTACTTC.

A few counts support this clone. This sequence joins TRBV29-1 and TRBJ2-3, with TRBD1 identical over 9 bases. CDR3 length: 14 residues. Trimming at V came to 5 bases and at J to 4 bases, leaving 7 bases not matched to a gene. Germline V gene sequence: CDR1 SQVTM, CDR2 ANQGSEA. The CDR3 loop is CSVPRDRASDTQYF. As DNA, the CDR3 is TGCAGCGTTCCCCGGGACAGGGCGTCAGATACGCAGTATTTT.

The chain has TRBV7-6 and TRBJ2-3; 12 bases agree with TRBD2. This CDR3 has 13 residues. The ends lost 4 bases at V and 11 bases at J; junction bases unmatched: 4. Germline V gene sequence: CDR1 SGHVS, CDR2 FNYEAQ. This CDR3 reads CASSYELAGGQYF. CDR3 sequence (DNA): TGTGCCAGCAGCTACGAACTAGCGGGAGGGCAGTATTTT.

The CDR3 is CSVAGLAGAGFLYDEQFF. CDR3 sequence (DNA): TGCAGCGTAGCCGGGCTAGCGGGGGCCGGCTTCCTTTACGATGAGCAGTTCTTC. The chain links TRBV29-1 to TRBJ2-1; 10 bases are a match to TRBD2. The CDR3 contains 18 residues. The germline CDR1 and CDR2 sequences are SQVTM and ANQGSEA. V lost 6 bases, J lost 8 bases, and 22 bases stayed unmatched.

This clone was detected a few times. The gene calls are TRBV7-6 and TRBJ1-1; D gene unclear. From germline, CDR1 is SGHVS and CDR2 FNYEAQ. V shed 5 bases and J shed 2 bases, with 9 bases lying between them. The CDR3 has 13 amino acids. The CDR3 loop reads CASSAGGNTEAFF. CDR3 coding DNA: TGTGCCAGCAGCGCCGGAGGTAACACTGAAGCTTTCTTT. Complete variable domain (other parts from reference TRBV7-6 and TRBJ1-1): GAGVSQSPRYKVTKRGQDVALRCDPISGHVSLYWYRQALGQGPEFLTYFNYEAQQDKSGLPNDRFSAERPEGSISTLTIQRTEQRDSAMYRCASSAGGNTEAFFGQGTRLTVV.

The chain combines TRBV15 with TRBJ2-6; the D gene is possibly TRBD1 (5 bases). This CDR3 has 19 residues. Trimming removed 5 bases from V and 0 bases from J, with 20 bases in between. CDR1 is LNHNV and CDR2 is YYDKDF in the germline V gene (reference sequence). The CDR3 loop is CATSPAALGALSGANVLTF. The CDR3 region has the DNA TGTGCCACCAGCCCCGCGGCCCTAGGGGCCCTCTCTGGGGCCAACGTCCTGACTTTC.

CDR3 nucleotide sequence: TGTGCCAGCAGCATATCGACTAGCGGGGGGAACAATGAGCAGTTCTTC. This gives the protein CASSISTSGGNNEQFF. The chain links TRBV21-1 to TRBJ2-1; the table's D call, TRBD2, was not checked against the DNA. TRBV21-1 is annotated as a pseudogene. The CDR3 extends over 16 amino acids.

The genes are TRBV2 and TRBJ1-3; D may be TRBD1 (5 bases). Germline V gene sequence: CDR1 SNHLY, CDR2 FYNNEI. This CDR3 is 15 amino acids long. The V end lost 6 bases, the J end lost 4 bases, and 16 bases lay between the germline ends. The CDR3, as DNA: TGTGCCAGCAGATACGACAGAATACCAGGAAACACCATATATTTT. This encodes CASRYDRIPGNTIYF.

The chain joins TRBV13 to TRBJ2-1, with 7 bases identical to TRBD2. Germline CDR1 and CDR2: PRHDT and FYEKMQ (reference sequence). This CDR3 contains 16 residues. Germline trimming cut 5 bases from V and 3 bases from J; bases unmatched to any gene: 10. CDR3 nucleotide sequence: TGTGCCAGCAGCGCCCCTCCTAGCGGAAACTACAATGAGCAGTTCTTC. Its translation is CASSAPPSGNYNEQFF.

The chain uses TRBV2 and TRBJ1-5, with 8 bases aligning to TRBD1. The V gene end was trimmed by 3 bases and the J gene end by 6 bases; junction bases not matched to a gene: 4. Germline-derived CDR1 and CDR2 are SNHLY and FYNNEI. The CDR3 is 14 residues long. The CDR3 sequence is CASSEGQEFQPQHF. The DNA of the CDR3 is TGTGCCAGCAGTGAGGGACAGGAGTTTCAGCCCCAGCATTTT.